The entry that follows covers one T cell receptor (beta chain) sequence. The antigen is unknown. The V and J ends lost 5 bases and 9 bases respectively, with 12 bases between them. The CDR3 contains 12 residues. Germline CDR1 MNHEY, CDR2 SVGAGI. The sample comes from a study of CD8 T cells in ankylosing spondylitis. Study-level results: Earlier literature documents some of the motif variants in reactive arthritis synovial fluid and blood. Enrichment of disease-linked clones was reportedly significant in matched ankylosing spondylitis synovial fluid.

TCRdb processed the 5' RACE reads anew with MiXCR; each CDR3 protein has one entry. The table includes about 240,000 distinct CDR3 sequences, roughly a quarter detected once. The sequencing input was blood, either unsorted or a sorted T cell fraction (not recorded which). The sequence derives from a male donor with ankylosing spondylitis or in good health (not recorded which). The V and J genes are TRBV6-5 and TRBJ2-3, with a weak D call TRBD2 (5 bases). The CDR3 region has the DNA TGTGCCAGCAGTCCCGGAGGAGCAACGCAGTATTTT. Its translation: CASSPGGATQYF.